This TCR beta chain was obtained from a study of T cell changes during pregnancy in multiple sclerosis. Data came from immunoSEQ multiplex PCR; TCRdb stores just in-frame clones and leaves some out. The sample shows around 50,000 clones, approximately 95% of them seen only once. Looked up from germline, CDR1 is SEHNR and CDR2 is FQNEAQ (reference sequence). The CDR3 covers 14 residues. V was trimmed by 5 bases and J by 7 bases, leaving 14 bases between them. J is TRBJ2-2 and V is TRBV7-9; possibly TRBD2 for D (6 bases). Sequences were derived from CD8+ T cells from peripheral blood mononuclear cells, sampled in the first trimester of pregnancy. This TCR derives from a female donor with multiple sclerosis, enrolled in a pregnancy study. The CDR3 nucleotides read TGTGCCAGCAGCCTTTTTACTAGCCACGGGGAGCTGTTTTTT. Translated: CASSLFTSHGELFF.